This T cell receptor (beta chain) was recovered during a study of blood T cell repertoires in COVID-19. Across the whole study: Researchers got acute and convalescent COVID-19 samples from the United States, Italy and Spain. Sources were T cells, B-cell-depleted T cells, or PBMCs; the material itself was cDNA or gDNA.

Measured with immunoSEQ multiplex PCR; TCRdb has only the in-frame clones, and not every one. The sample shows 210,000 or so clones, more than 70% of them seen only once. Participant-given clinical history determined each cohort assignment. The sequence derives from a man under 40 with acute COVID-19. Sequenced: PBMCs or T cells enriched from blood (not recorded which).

In DNA form, the CDR3 reads TGTGCCAGCAGCTATACGGGAAGGATCTCACCCCTCCACTTT. Amino acid sequence: CASSYTGRISPLHF. The gene calls are TRBV7-3 and TRBJ1-6; D ambiguous. V dropped 4 bases and J dropped 10 bases, with 14 bases sitting between them. The CDR3 consists of 14 residues. Germline V gene lookup returns CDR1 SGHTA and CDR2 FQGTGA.